The 16 T cell receptor beta chains below were found in one sample sequenced in a study of blood T cell repertoires in COVID-19. Only in-frame clones appear in the TCRdb table, and some are missing; sequencing was by immunoSEQ multiplex PCR. The sample contains approximately 290,000 clones, approximately 85% of which appear only once. Sequences were obtained from PBMCs or T cells enriched from blood (not recorded which). These TCRs come from a woman aged 25 to 45 who had recovered from COVID-19.

In its sample, this clone was seen a few times. The chain carries TRBV11-2 and TRBJ2-1, with TRBD1 matching over 7 bases. The CDR3 length is 16 residues. Per the germline V gene, CDR1 is SGHAT and CDR2 is FQNNGV. The ends lost 5 bases at V and 3 bases at J; junction bases unmatched: 10. CDR3 nucleotide sequence: TGTGCCAGCAGCACCCTGACAGGGTCGAACTACAATGAGCAGTTCTTC. This encodes CASSTLTGSNYNEQFF. Full variable domain (missing parts from reference TRBV11-2 and TRBJ2-1): EAGVAQSPRYKIIEKRQSVAFWCNPISGHATLYWYQQILGQGPKLLIQFQNNGVVDDSQLPKDRFSAERLKGVDSTLKIQPAKLEDSAVYLCASSTLTGSNYNEQFFGPGTRLTVL.

This chain joins TRBV5-1 and TRBJ2-1, with 10 positions matching TRBD2. Trimming at V came to 5 bases and at J to 10 bases, leaving 3 bases not matched to a gene. The CDR3 runs to 12 residues. In germline, CDR1 is SGHRS, CDR2 YFSETQ. CDR3 bases: TGCGCCAGCAGAATTAGCGGGAGGGAGCAGTTCTTC. Residues: CASRISGREQFF.

The gene calls are TRBV18 and TRBJ2-1; 7 bases align to TRBD1. This CDR3 has 15 amino acids. V trimming: 3 bases; J trimming: 6 bases; junction bases outside the gene matches: 8. Germline V gives CDR1 KGHSH, CDR2 LQKENI. CDR3 nucleotide sequence: TGTGCCAGCTCACCGACAGGGATGGGTCCCAATGAGCAGTTCTTC. Translated, it gives CASSPTGMGPNEQFF.

This clone appeared a few times. The rearrangement links TRBV9 to TRBJ1-3; maybe TRBD1 (5 bases). This CDR3 is built from 15 residues. Trimming removed 4 bases from V and 0 bases from J, with 11 bases in between. Germline V CDR1 and CDR2: SGDLS, YYNGEE. The CDR3 spells CASSPTDSSGNTIYF. The CDR3 region has the DNA TGTGCCAGCAGCCCCACCGACAGCTCTGGAAACACCATATATTTT.

CDR3 coding DNA: TGTGCCAGCAGCCAAGCGGGCTACGAGCAGTACTTC. As protein: CASSQAGYEQYF. The chain couples TRBV3-1 (or the pseudogene TRBV3-2) to TRBJ2-7; D is unresolved. Per the germline V gene, CDR1 is LGHDT and CDR2 is YNNKEL (reference sequence). This CDR3 region has 12 residues. V gave up 1 base and J gave up 3 bases, with 4 bases separating them.

The V call is TRBV27, the J call TRBJ1-5, with TRBD1 as a possible D gene (5 bases). CDR3 length equals 13 residues. Germline V gives CDR1 MNHEY, CDR2 SMNVEV (reference sequence). V dropped 2 bases and J dropped 6 bases, with 8 bases sitting between them. CDR3 region: CASSLGRGQPQHF. The CDR3 DNA sequence: TGTGCCAGCAGTTTAGGGAGGGGTCAGCCCCAGCATTTT.

This chain joins TRBV4-1 and TRBJ2-7, with 10 bases aligning to TRBD1. The junction had 4 bases not matched to a gene; V was cut back by 0 bases and J by 2 bases. This CDR3 comprises 16 residues. The germline V gene has CDR1 MGHRA and CDR2 YSYEKL. In nucleotides, the CDR3 is TGCGCCAGCAGCCAAGAGTCCGGACAGGGGGCCTACGAGCAGTACTTC. Amino acid sequence: CASSQESGQGAYEQYF.

The chain has TRBV7-9 and TRBJ1-2, with D hard to call. The CDR3 runs to 15 residues. The V gene lost 0 bases and the J gene lost 7 bases, with 15 bases spanning the gap. CDR1 is SEHNR, CDR2 FQNEAQ, per germline (reference sequence). DNA of the CDR3: TGTGCCAGCAGCTTAGCGCCGATACTACTACGTGGCTACACCTTC. This sequence encodes CASSLAPILLRGYTF.

The rearrangement uses TRBV27 and TRBJ2-3, with 7 bases identical to TRBD2. Germline values: CDR1 MNHEY, CDR2 SMNVEV (reference sequence). Losses at the gene ends were 5 bases for V and 4 bases for J; bases not matched to a gene: 15. The CDR3 is made up of 17 amino acids. The CDR3 sequence is CASSPGRGSGYADTQYF. As DNA, the CDR3 is TGTGCCAGCAGTCCAGGGCGGGGTAGCGGGTATGCAGATACGCAGTATTTT.

The chain recombines TRBV7-3 with TRBJ1-2; D is perhaps TRBD1 (5 bases). Trimming removed 0 bases from V and 8 bases from J, with 19 bases in between. Germline V gives CDR1 SGHTA, CDR2 FQGTGA. This CDR3 comprises 16 residues. The CDR3 protein is CASSLTPGPGVGGYTF. Here the CDR3 DNA reads TGTGCCAGCAGCTTAACCCCGGGACCGGGGGTGGGCGGCTACACCTTC.

The V and J genes are TRBV11-2 and TRBJ2-5; 9 bases are a match to TRBD2. The CDR3 contains 15 residues. The germline V gene encodes CDR1 SGHAT and CDR2 FQNNGV. With 3 bases clipped from V and 5 bases from J, the junction kept 7 bases outside the gene matches. The CDR3 coding sequence is TGTGCCAGCAGCTTGGGTAGCGGGAGTAGGGAGACCCAGTACTTC. Translation gives CASSLGSGSRETQYF.

The genes are TRBV7-9 and TRBJ1-2; D is unresolved. The CDR3 is made up of 13 amino acids. The germline CDR1 and CDR2 sequences are SEHNR and FQNEAQ (reference sequence). V was trimmed by 7 bases and J by 3 bases, leaving 12 bases between them. CDR3 in amino acids: CASISRVDYGYTF. CDR3 bases: TGTGCCAGCATCTCACGGGTTGACTATGGCTACACCTTC.

The CDR3 DNA reads TGTGCCAGCAGTCTTTCGTTAACAGGGTACACTGAAGCTTTCTTT. It translates to CASSLSLTGYTEAFF. The chain has TRBV28 and TRBJ1-1, with a tentative D call TRBD1 (6 bases). V gave up 5 bases and J gave up 3 bases, with 16 bases separating them. Germline-derived CDR1 and CDR2 are MDHEN and SYDVKM. This CDR3 region has 15 residues. Looking up the rest from reference TRBV28 and TRBJ1-1 gives the full variable domain: DVKVTQSSRYLVKRTGEKVFLECVQDMDHENMFWYRQDPGLGLRLIYFSYDVKMKEKGDIPEGYSVSREKKERFSLILESASTNQTSMYLCASSLSLTGYTEAFFGQGTRLTVV.

On this clone: In the same sample, other DNA sequences code for this CDR3. In DNA form, the CDR3 reads TGTGCCAGCAGTTTCAGGGGGACTGAAGCTTTCTTT. Protein: CASSFRGTEAFF. The chain has TRBV28 and TRBJ1-1; 7 nucleotides agree with TRBD1. V shed 3 bases and J 5 bases; nucleotides not matched to a gene: 0. CDR1 and CDR2 from the germline V gene are MDHEN and SYDVKM. The CDR3 is made up of 12 amino acids.

The rearrangement joins TRBV19 to TRBJ1-2; no firm D call. Germline loops: CDR1 LNHDA, CDR2 SQIVND (reference sequence). Trimming shortened V by 3 bases and J by 2 bases, and 16 bases separated the two germline ends. The CDR3 sequence is 16 residues long. CDR3 region: CASSIEVRVPNYGYTF. CDR3 in DNA: TGTGCCAGTAGTATTGAAGTAAGAGTCCCGAACTATGGCTACACCTTC.

The gene calls are TRBV19 and TRBJ2-1; 9 nucleotides match TRBD2. The V gene's germline CDR1 is LNHDA and CDR2 SQIVND (reference sequence). Losses at the gene ends were 5 bases for V and 0 bases for J; bases not matched to a gene: 14. There are 19 residues in the CDR3. The CDR3 reads CASSAGGSGGHSSYNEQFF. CDR3 nucleotides: TGTGCCAGTAGTGCCGGGGGGAGCGGGGGGCATAGCTCCTACAATGAGCAGTTCTTC.